Sequencing of this T cell receptor (beta chain) was carried out in a study of blood T cells in healthy people across ages. Study-wide points: Unknown CMV status may confound age-related changes in expanded clones.

CDR1 and CDR2 from the germline V gene are SGHTA and FQGNSA. Trimming cost V 6 bases and J 0 bases; bases outside gene matches: 14. The CDR3 length is 18 residues. Combining a sample-barcoded 5' primer with a J-beta primer mix, a second PCR ran for roughly 6 to 12 cycles. Each cDNA molecule, via a template-switch adaptor with 12 random nucleotides, was tagged. Samples each returned at least 2.5 million CDR3-containing paired-end reads. TCRdb itself ran the 5' RACE reads through MiXCR, one entry per CDR3 protein. Of more than 650,000 distinct CDR3 sequences in the sample, roughly 50% are singletons; the top ten hold about 42%. Researchers isolated at least 6 million PBMCs per sample. Notes on this clonotype: Antigen: not known.

V gene TRBV7-2 combines with J gene TRBJ2-4, with 7 bases fitting TRBD1. This sequence was found in a man aged 80 or over in good health. Source material: blood. The CDR3 region is CASSTSQQGTLAKNIQYF. Written as DNA, the CDR3 is TGTGCCAGCAGTACCTCCCAACAGGGGACCCTAGCCAAAAACATTCAGTACTTC.